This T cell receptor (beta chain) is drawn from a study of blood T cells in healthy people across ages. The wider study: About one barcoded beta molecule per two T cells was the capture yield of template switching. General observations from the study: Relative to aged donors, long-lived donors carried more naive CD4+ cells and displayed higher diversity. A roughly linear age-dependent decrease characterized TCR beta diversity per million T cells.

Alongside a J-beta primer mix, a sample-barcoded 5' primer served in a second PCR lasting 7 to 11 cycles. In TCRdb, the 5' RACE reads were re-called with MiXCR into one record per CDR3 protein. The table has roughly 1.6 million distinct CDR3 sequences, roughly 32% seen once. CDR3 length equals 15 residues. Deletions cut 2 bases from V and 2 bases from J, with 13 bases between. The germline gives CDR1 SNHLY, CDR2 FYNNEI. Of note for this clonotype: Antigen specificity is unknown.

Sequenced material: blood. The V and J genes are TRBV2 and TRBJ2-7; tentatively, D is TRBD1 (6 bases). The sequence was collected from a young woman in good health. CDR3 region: CASSERGRGAYEQYF. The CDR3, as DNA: TGTGCCAGCAGTGAACGGGGCAGGGGAGCCTACGAGCAGTACTTC.